One and the same sample provided the 32 T cell receptor beta chains below, sequenced in a study of blood T cells in healthy people across ages. Alongside a J-beta primer mix, a sample-barcoded 5' primer served in a second PCR lasting about 7 to 12 cycles. TCRdb re-analysed the 5' RACE reads in MiXCR, keeping a single row per CDR3 protein. The sample contains 1.5 million to 2 million distinct CDR3 sequences, 35% to 50% of which appear only once. The sample was blood. These receptors were taken from a human donor in good health.

The rearrangement uses TRBV2 and TRBJ1-5; D unclear. Germline-derived CDR1 and CDR2 are SNHLY and FYNNEI. The length of the CDR3 is 15 residues. Trimming removed 1 base at V and 6 bases at J, with 13 bases between. CDR3 sequence (DNA): TGTGCCAGCAGTGAAGTGAGGTTGTCGAGTCAGCCCCAGCATTTT. This encodes CASSEVRLSSQPQHF.

J is TRBJ2-1 and V is TRBV24-1, with 8 bases lining up with TRBD1. Germline V gene lookup returns CDR1 KGHDR and CDR2 SFDVKD. The CDR3 is made up of 15 amino acids. With 4 bases clipped from V and 4 bases from J, the junction kept 5 bases outside the gene matches. The CDR3 coding sequence is TGTGCCACCAGTGACTCGGGACAGGAATACAATGAGCAGTTCTTC. Residues: CATSDSGQEYNEQFF.

Comments on this clonotype: Mismatch with germline at one junction end may stem from a read error. The rearrangement joins TRBV7-6 to TRBJ1-5; a weak D match, TRBD1 (6 bases). The germline gives CDR1 SGHVS, CDR2 FNYEAQ. The CDR3 consists of 12 residues. The CDR3 sequence: CANSKQGQPQHF. CDR3 nucleotide sequence: TGTGCCAACAGCAAACAGGGTCAGCCCCAGCATTTT. The full variable domain, its missing parts supplied by reference TRBV7-6 and TRBJ1-5, is GAGVSQSPRYKVTKRGQDVALRCDPISGHVSLYWYRQALGQGPEFLTYFNYEAQQDKSGLPNDRFSAERPEGSISTLTIQRTEQRDSAMYRCANSKQGQPQHFGDGTRLSIL.

This clonotype was detected many times. The chain employs TRBV28 and TRBJ1-2; the D gene is possibly TRBD1 (5 bases). Looked up from germline, CDR1 is MDHEN and CDR2 is SYDVKM. The V end was cut by 3 bases, the J end by 2 bases, with 10 bases between. This CDR3 has 14 amino acids. The CDR3 DNA is TGTGCCAGCAGTTTTGGTGAGGGGAACTATGGCTACACCTTC. It encodes CASSFGEGNYGYTF.

This chain joins TRBV7-9 and TRBJ2-3, with D possibly called TRBD1 or TRBD2 (5 bases each). This CDR3 is built from 14 residues. The ends were cut back, 3 bases at V and 10 bases at J, with 17 bases in the middle. CDR1 is SEHNR and CDR2 is FQNEAQ in the germline V gene (reference sequence). The CDR3 coding sequence is TGTGCCAGCAGCTTGGTGGCGGGTCAGGGATCGCAGTATTTT. Translated, it gives CASSLVAGQGSQYF.

This clonotype has only a few counts. At one boundary the junction diverges from the germline segment, which might be a read error. The chain combines TRBV5-1 with TRBJ2-5; 9 bases are shared with TRBD1. This CDR3 region has 15 residues. From germline, CDR1 is SGHRS and CDR2 YFSETQ. CDR3 region: CASGFSPGQGETQYF. The CDR3 region has the DNA TGCGCCAGCGGCTTTTCCCCGGGACAGGGAGAGACCCAGTACTTC.

This sequence joins TRBV20-1 and TRBJ2-1; 9 bases agree with TRBD2. J lost 1 base, V lost 3 bases, and 7 bases had no gene match. The germline CDR1 and CDR2 sequences are DFQATT and SNEGSKA (reference sequence). The CDR3 is made up of 16 amino acids. The CDR3 DNA follows: TGCAGTGCTAGTGATGCGCGGGGGGGGTCCTACAATGAGCAGTTCTTC. Translated, it gives CSASDARGGSYNEQFF.

This clonotype was seen only a few times. This rearrangement joins TRBV4-3 to TRBJ2-5; TRBD2 aligns across 10 bases. CDR1 is LGHNA and CDR2 is YSLEER in the germline V gene. This CDR3 has 18 residues. The V gene end was trimmed by 1 base and the J gene end by 0 bases; junction bases not matched to a gene: 8. CDR3 sequence (DNA): TGCGCCAGCAGCCAAGGGCTAGCGGGGGCCCTAGACCAAGAGACCCAGTACTTC. This codes for CASSQGLAGALDQETQYF.

The V gene is TRBV30, the J gene TRBJ2-4; a weak D match, TRBD1 (6 bases). The CDR3 covers 14 residues. V was cut by 0 bases and J by 3 bases, with 9 bases left in between. Germline assignment: CDR1 GTSNPN and CDR2 SVGIG (reference sequence). Written as DNA, the CDR3 is TGTGCCTGGAGTGTCAGGGGTAGCAAAAACATTCAGTACTTC. Translating it yields CAWSVRGSKNIQYF.

This chain uses TRBV2 with TRBJ1-2; no clear D gene. The germline V gene encodes CDR1 SNHLY and CDR2 FYNNEI. Trimming pared 2 bases from V and 3 bases from J, leaving 7 bases between. The CDR3 runs 13 residues. CDR3 sequence (DNA): TGTGCCAGCAGTGAATTCCCCGACTATGGCTACACCTTC. This codes for CASSEFPDYGYTF.

The chain uses TRBV9 and TRBJ2-3; tentatively, D is TRBD2 (6 bases). This CDR3 is 19 amino acids long. Germline CDR1 and CDR2: SGDLS and YYNGEE. V gave up 1 base and J gave up 0 bases, with 21 bases separating them. CDR3 protein: CASSVSGGLDTVSTDTQYF. CDR3 bases: TGTGCCAGCAGCGTAAGTGGGGGGTTGGACACCGTTAGCACAGATACGCAGTATTTT.

The rearrangement links TRBV2 to TRBJ2-1, with 10 bases aligning to TRBD1. Per germline, CDR1 SNHLY and CDR2 FYNNEI. The V and J ends lost 7 bases and 8 bases, in that order; junction bases with no gene match: 11. This CDR3 is 15 amino acids long. CDR3 coding DNA: TGTGCCAGCACTCACGACAGGGGGCCAAACGATGAGCAGTTCTTC. This gives the protein CASTHDRGPNDEQFF. Together with reference TRBV2 and TRBJ2-1, the CDR3 gives the full variable domain: EPEVTQTPSHQVTQMGQEVILRCVPISNHLYFYWYRQILGQKVEFLVSFYNNEISEKSEIFDDQFSVERPDGSNFTLKIRSTKLEDSAMYFCASTHDRGPNDEQFFGPGTRLTVL.

This clonotype came up a few times. The gene calls are TRBV2 and TRBJ2-3; D remains ambiguous. The V gene's germline CDR1 is SNHLY and CDR2 FYNNEI. The CDR3 consists of 15 residues. Trimming took off 7 bases at V and 0 bases at J, with 14 bases between the two ends. CDR3 nucleotide sequence: TGTGCCAGCAAGGTCTTTCAAACTAGCACAGATACGCAGTATTTT. Amino acids: CASKVFQTSTDTQYF.

The chain couples TRBV6-1 to TRBJ2-5; TRBD1 aligns across 11 bases. V shed 2 bases and J 5 bases; nucleotides not matched to a gene: 7. The CDR3 has 16 amino acids. Germline V CDR1 and CDR2: MNHNS, SASEGT. CDR3 sequence (DNA): TGTGCCAGCAGTGAACAAGGACAGGGGGCTTGGGAGACCCAGTACTTC. Protein product: CASSEQGQGAWETQYF.

The rearrangement joins TRBV20-1 to TRBJ2-1; TRBD2 aligns across 10 bases. Germline CDR1 reads DFQATT; CDR2 reads SNEGSKA (reference sequence). V gave up 0 bases and J gave up 3 bases; unmatched junction bases: 20. The CDR3 is 21 amino acids. The CDR3 here is CSARDRSSGRIRVLDYNEQFF. The DNA of the CDR3 is TGCAGTGCTAGAGATAGGTCTAGCGGGAGAATCAGAGTTCTGGACTACAATGAGCAGTTCTTC.

This clonotype was observed a handful of times. V usage is TRBV24-1 and J usage is TRBJ2-5; D remains unclear. This CDR3 has 14 residues. The V gene lost 2 bases and the J gene lost 1 base, with 7 bases spanning the gap. Per the germline V gene, CDR1 is KGHDR and CDR2 is SFDVKD. The chain's CDR3 is CATSDYSGQETQYF. The CDR3 nucleotides are TGTGCCACCAGTGATTATTCGGGCCAAGAGACCCAGTACTTC.

This clonotype occurred a few times. The chain employs TRBV9 and TRBJ2-5; D is unresolved. This CDR3 is 13 amino acids long. Trimming pared 0 bases from V and 2 bases from J, leaving 5 bases between. Germline CDR1 reads SGDLS; CDR2 reads YYNGEE. The CDR3 is CASSVARQETQYF. In DNA form, the CDR3 reads TGTGCCAGCAGCGTAGCCAGACAAGAGACCCAGTACTTC. The entire variable domain, with the rest obtained from reference TRBV9 and TRBJ2-5, is as follows: DSGVTQTPKHLITATGQRVTLRCSPRSGDLSVYWYQQSLDQGLQFLIQYYNGEERAKGNILERFSAQQFPDLHSELNLSSLELGDSALYFCASSVARQETQYFGPGTRLLVL.

Here the CDR3 DNA reads TGCAGTGCTAGCCGGGGTTTTGACTATGGCTACACCTTC. This encodes CSASRGFDYGYTF. The chain uses TRBV20-1 and TRBJ1-2; D is unresolved. Germline CDR1 is DFQATT and CDR2 is SNEGSKA (reference sequence). The CDR3 consists of 13 residues. Trimming shortened V by 3 bases and J by 3 bases, and 11 bases separated the two germline ends.

The V call is TRBV7-9, the J call TRBJ1-4, with 8 bases identical to TRBD1. CDR1 SEHNR and CDR2 FQNEAQ come from the germline V gene (reference sequence). Losses at the gene ends were 5 bases for V and 7 bases for J; bases not matched to a gene: 12. The CDR3 spans 16 residues. CDR3 bases: TGTGCCAGCAGCCGTCCCGCAGGGGGCGCGTTTGAAAAACTGTTTTTT. Its translation is CASSRPAGGAFEKLFF.

The chain couples TRBV20-1 to TRBJ2-5, with D possibly being TRBD1 (6 bases). The CDR3 is made up of 10 amino acids. In germline, CDR1 is DFQATT, CDR2 SNEGSKA (reference sequence). CDR3 loop: CYTGQETQYF. The CDR3 bases are TGCTACACAGGGCAAGAGACCCAGTACTTC.

V gene TRBV20-1 combines with J gene TRBJ2-3; D may be TRBD1 (6 bases). The CDR3 covers 16 residues. Germline lookup yields CDR1 DFQATT and CDR2 SNEGSKA (reference sequence). Between the trimmed V and J ends, which lost 0 bases and 2 bases, there was a span of 15 bases. Here the CDR3 DNA reads TGCAGTGCTAGAGATTTTCACAGGGACAACACAGATACGCAGTATTTT. Its protein product is CSARDFHRDNTDTQYF.

The gene calls are TRBV5-1 and TRBJ2-3; D may be TRBD2 (7 bases). From germline, CDR1 is SGHRS and CDR2 YFSETQ. The V gene lost 4 bases and the J gene lost 4 bases, with 22 bases spanning the gap. CDR3 length: 17 amino acids. Written as DNA, the CDR3 is TGCGCCAGCAGCGTGGGCGGGGGCTACCTCGGGGCAGATACGCAGTATTTT. Protein product: CASSVGGGYLGADTQYF.

In this sample, this clonotype turned up a few times. The chain couples TRBV12-3 or TRBV12-4 to TRBJ2-5; D remains unclear. The CDR3 is 13 residues long. Trimming removed 3 bases at V and 5 bases at J, with 10 bases between. Here the CDR3 DNA reads TGTGCCAGCAGTTTTTCGGGCTTGGAGACCCAGTACTTC. Protein: CASSFSGLETQYF.

This clonotype was picked up one time. The V gene is TRBV29-1, the J gene TRBJ1-2, with TRBD1 as a possible D gene (6 bases). The CDR3 extends over 14 amino acids. Deletions cut 2 bases from V and 7 bases from J, with 17 bases between. Germline CDR1 SQVTM, CDR2 ANQGSEA. The DNA of the CDR3 is TGCAGCGTTGAAAAAGGACGGGGGGCGCGTGGCTACACCTTC. Protein sequence: CSVEKGRGARGYTF.

V is TRBV11-3 and J is TRBJ2-4, with 7 bases matching TRBD1. This CDR3 has 13 residues. V lost 7 bases, J lost 5 bases, and 5 bases stayed unmatched. In germline, CDR1 is SGHNT, CDR2 YENEEA. This CDR3 reads CASTGTEENIQYF. CDR3 coding DNA: TGTGCCAGCACCGGGACAGAAGAAAACATTCAGTACTTC.

In regard to this clonotype: The germline gene is not matched at one end of the junction; a read error may be the cause. The CDR3 protein is CASSLEAGVPHYGCTF. In DNA, the CDR3 is TGTGCCAGCAGCTTAGAAGCAGGGGTCCCACACTATGGCTGCACCTTC. The chain employs TRBV7-2 and TRBJ1-2; D might be TRBD1 (6 bases). Germline CDR1 reads SGHTA; CDR2 reads FQGNSA. The CDR3 has 16 amino acids.

Only a few counts were recorded for this clonotype. The V and J genes are TRBV7-2 and TRBJ2-7, with a tentative D call TRBD1 (6 bases). Germline V gene lookup returns CDR1 SGHTA and CDR2 FQGNSA. The CDR3 loop spans 15 amino acids. V lost 4 bases and J lost 0, with 13 bases in between. The CDR3 loop reads CASSYRQGFSYEQYF. CDR3 coding DNA: TGTGCCAGCAGCTATCGTCAGGGGTTCTCCTACGAGCAGTACTTC.

The chain is built from TRBV20-1 and TRBJ2-1; the D is unclear. TRBJ2-7 explains the end of the DNA better; the J call may be wrong. Germline V gene data show CDR1 as DFQATT and CDR2 as SNEGSKA (reference sequence). The CDR3 loop spans 14 amino acids. CDR3 in DNA: TGCAGTGCTAGAGATCGGGTTAGTTCCCACGAGCAGTACTTC. Protein sequence: CSARDRVSSHEQYF.

The chain carries TRBV20-1 and TRBJ1-5; 11 bases match TRBD1. CDR3 length: 16 residues. The V gene end was trimmed by 7 bases and the J gene end by 1 base; junction bases not matched to a gene: 9. Germline V gene sequence: CDR1 DFQATT, CDR2 SNEGSKA (reference sequence). In DNA, the CDR3 is TGCAGTGTTGGACAGGGGGCTAGAGGAAGCAATCAGCCCCAGCATTTT. Its translation is CSVGQGARGSNQPQHF.

The chain employs TRBV10-3 and TRBJ2-3; D is possibly TRBD2 (6 bases). There are 13 residues in the CDR3. V dropped 7 bases and J dropped 0 bases, with 8 bases sitting between them. Germline CDR1 and CDR2: ENHRY and SYGVKD. CDR3 protein: CAINLASTDTQYF. CDR3 nucleotide sequence: TGTGCCATCAATCTAGCGAGCACAGATACGCAGTATTTT.

V gene TRBV5-1 combines with J gene TRBJ2-4; 7 bases align to TRBD1. CDR1 is SGHRS, CDR2 YFSETQ, per germline. The CDR3 is made up of 15 amino acids. V gave up 1 base and J gave up 3 bases; unmatched junction bases: 4. CDR3 sequence: CASSLWAGGKNIQYF. DNA for the CDR3: TGCGCCAGCAGCTTGTGGGCAGGGGGCAAAAACATTCAGTACTTC.

The rearrangement uses TRBV12-3 or TRBV12-4 and TRBJ2-1, with D possibly TRBD1 on 6 matching bases. V lost 7 bases, J lost 10 bases, and 20 bases lay in between. CDR3 length: 14 amino acids. DNA of the CDR3: TGTGCCAGCAACAGCAAGGGGGTGAATTACGAGCAGTTCTTC. Translation: CASNSKGVNYEQFF.